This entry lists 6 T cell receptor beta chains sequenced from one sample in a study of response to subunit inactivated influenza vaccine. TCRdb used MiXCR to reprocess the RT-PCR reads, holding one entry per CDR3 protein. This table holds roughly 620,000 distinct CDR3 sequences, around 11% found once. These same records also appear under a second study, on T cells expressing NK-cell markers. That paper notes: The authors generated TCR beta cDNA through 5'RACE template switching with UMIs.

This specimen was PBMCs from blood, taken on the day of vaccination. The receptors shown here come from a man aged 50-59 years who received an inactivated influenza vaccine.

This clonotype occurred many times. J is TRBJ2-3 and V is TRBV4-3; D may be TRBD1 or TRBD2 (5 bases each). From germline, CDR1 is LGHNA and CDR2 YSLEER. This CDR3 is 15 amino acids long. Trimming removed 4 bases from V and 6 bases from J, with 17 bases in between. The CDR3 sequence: CASSPWTGGSDTQYF. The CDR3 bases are TGCGCCAGCAGCCCATGGACTGGGGGTTCGGATACGCAGTATTTT.

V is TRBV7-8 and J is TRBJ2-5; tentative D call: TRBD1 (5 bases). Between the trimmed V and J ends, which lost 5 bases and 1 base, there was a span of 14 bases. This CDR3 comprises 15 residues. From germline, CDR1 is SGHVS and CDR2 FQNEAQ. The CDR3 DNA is TGTGCCAGCAGCCCCATCGACAGACTCCAAGAGACCCAGTACTTC. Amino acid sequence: CASSPIDRLQETQYF.

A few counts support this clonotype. The CDR3 region is CASSGIPGTGELFF. The CDR3 DNA reads as TGTGCCAGCTCTGGCATCCCAGGGACCGGGGAGCTGTTTTTT. The V gene is TRBV2, the J gene TRBJ2-2; TRBD1 might be the D (5 bases). The V gene's germline CDR1 is SNHLY and CDR2 FYNNEI. The CDR3 contains 14 residues. The V end lost 8 bases, the J end lost 5 bases, and 15 bases lay between the germline ends.

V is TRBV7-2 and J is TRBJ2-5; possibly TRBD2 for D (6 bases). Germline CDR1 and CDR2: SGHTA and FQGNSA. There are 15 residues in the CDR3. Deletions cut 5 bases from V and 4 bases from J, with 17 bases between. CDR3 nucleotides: TGTGCCAGCAGCCGAGGCGGGGTCCTTGTAGAGACCCAGTACTTC. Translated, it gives CASSRGGVLVETQYF.

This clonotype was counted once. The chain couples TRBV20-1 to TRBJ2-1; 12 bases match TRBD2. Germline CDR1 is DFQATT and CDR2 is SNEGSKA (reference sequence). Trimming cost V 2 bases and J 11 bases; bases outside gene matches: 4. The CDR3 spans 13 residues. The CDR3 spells CSARSTSGSKQFF. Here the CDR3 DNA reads TGCAGTGCTAGATCGACTAGCGGGAGTAAGCAGTTCTTC.

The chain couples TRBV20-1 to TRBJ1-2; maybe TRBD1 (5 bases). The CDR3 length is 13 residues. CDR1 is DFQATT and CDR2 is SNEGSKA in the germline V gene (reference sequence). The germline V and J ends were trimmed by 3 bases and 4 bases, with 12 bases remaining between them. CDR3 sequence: CSASPPGTYGYTF. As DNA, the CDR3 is TGCAGTGCTAGCCCCCCTGGGACCTATGGCTACACCTTC.